Listed below are T cell receptor beta chains from one sample, sequenced in a study of cytomegalovirus exposure and HLA in healthy donors. Profiled with immunoSEQ multiplex PCR; TCRdb holds only in-frame clones, not every one. The repertoire holds 170,000 or so clones, with approximately 86% as singletons. Sequenced: PBMCs. The receptors shown here come from a woman between 18 and 30 years old in good health and CMV-seronegative. Both conserved end residues are part of each CDR3. A D gene is named only where the DNA matches it firmly. Clone size is not always given. Where it is, it says once, few, many or a class for expanded clones.

D: -; J: TRBJ2-5; V: TRBV2; size: -; CDR3: CASSEGVRETQYF; DNA: TGTGCCAGCAGCGAGGGGGTAAGAGAGACCCAGTACTTC
D: TRBD1; J: TRBJ2-7; V: TRBV7-2; size: once; CDR3: CASSPGQGWYEQYF; DNA: TGTGCCAGCAGCCCAGGACAGGGTTGGTACGAGCAGTACTTC
D: TRBD1; J: TRBJ2-2; V: TRBV2; size: -; CDR3: CASLRQGGGELFF; DNA: TGTGCCAGCCTGAGACAGGGCGGCGGGGAGCTGTTTTTT
D: TRBD1; J: TRBJ1-1; V: TRBV28; size: -; CDR3: CASSLSWGQGPRTEAFF; DNA: TGTGCCAGCAGTTTATCGTGGGGACAGGGGCCGCGTACTGAAGCTTTCTTT
D: TRBD1; J: TRBJ1-6; V: TRBV19; size: -; CDR3: CASSMTGGNSPLHF; DNA: TGTGCCAGTAGTATGACAGGGGGGAATTCACCCCTCCACTTT
D: -; J: TRBJ1-5; V: TRBV30; size: -; CDR3: CAWSVRGGNQPQHF; DNA: TGTGCCTGGAGTGTTCGGGGAGGCAATCAGCCCCAGCATTTT
D: -; J: TRBJ1-3; V: TRBV6-5; size: -; CDR3: CASSYSYRSSGNTIYF; DNA: TGTGCCAGCAGTTACTCGTACCGTAGCTCTGGAAACACCATATATTTT
D: -; J: TRBJ1-1; V: TRBV7-9; size: -; CDR3: CASSLEWEGTEAFF; DNA: TGTGCCAGCAGCTTAGAATGGGAGGGCACTGAAGCTTTCTTT
D: -; J: TRBJ2-3; V: TRBV28; size: -; CDR3: CASSFMAEGTDTQYF; DNA: TGTGCCAGCAGTTTTATGGCCGAAGGCACAGATACGCAGTATTTT
D: -; J: TRBJ1-5; V: TRBV21-1; size: -; CDR3: CASSKDNRGGYSNQPQHF; DNA: TGTGCCAGCAGCAAAGACAACAGGGGAGGCTATAGCAATCAGCCCCAGCATTTT